The 6 T cell receptor beta chains reported below all come from one sample, sequenced in a study of identical twins. TCRdb recomputed calls from the 5' RACE reads with MiXCR, one row per CDR3 protein. The sample yields 500,000 to 600,000 distinct CDR3 sequences, roughly a fifth seen once. This sample also belongs to another study, concerning T cells expressing NK-cell markers.

Sequences were obtained from CD4+ T cells sorted from blood. The receptors shown here come from a young woman in good health.

Ten or more counts support this clonotype. The rearrangement uses TRBV20-1 and TRBJ2-1, with 14 bases that match TRBD2. CDR3 length equals 15 residues. V trimming: 6 bases; J trimming: 6 bases; junction bases outside the gene matches: 7. Germline V gives CDR1 DFQATT, CDR2 SNEGSKA (reference sequence). The CDR3 coding sequence is TGCAGTGCGCCGGGACTAGCGGGAGTCGGCAATGAGCAGTTCTTC. Residues: CSAPGLAGVGNEQFF.

The chain combines TRBV7-1 with TRBJ1-6; D not resolved. TRBV7-1 qualifies as an ORF whose function is uncertain. CDR3 length: 12 amino acids. V dropped 4 bases and J dropped 7 bases, with 5 bases sitting between them. The CDR3 nucleotides are TGTGCCAGCAGCTGGGGAAATTCACCCCTCCACTTT. Encoded protein: CASSWGNSPLHF.

The rearrangement uses TRBV7-2 and TRBJ2-7; D remains ambiguous. Trimming shortened V by 3 bases and J by 0 bases, and 12 bases separated the two germline ends. The CDR3 length is 15 residues. Per the germline V gene, CDR1 is SGHTA and CDR2 is FQGNSA. DNA for the CDR3: TGTGCCAGCAGCTTCAGGCAGGTCAGCTCCTACGAGCAGTACTTC. Protein sequence: CASSFRQVSSYEQYF.

This clonotype was observed a few times. The rearrangement links TRBV11-2 to TRBJ1-2; D is unclear. Germline-derived CDR1 and CDR2 are SGHAT and FQNNGV. Between the trimmed V and J ends, which lost 5 bases and 3 bases, there was a span of 10 bases. The length of the CDR3 is 13 residues. As DNA, the CDR3 is TGTGCCAGCAGCGGAGTGGGTGACTATGGCTACACCTTC. It translates to CASSGVGDYGYTF.

This clonotype was seen a handful of times. This chain links TRBV5-6 with TRBJ2-2; tentative D call: TRBD2 (6 bases). The CDR3 has 16 residues. V was clipped by 4 bases and J by 4 bases, with 17 bases between them. The V gene's germline CDR1 is SGHDT and CDR2 YYEEEE. DNA of the CDR3: TGTGCCAGCAGCGGGCCGACTAGAAGGGGCACCGGGGAGCTGTTTTTT. This sequence encodes CASSGPTRRGTGELFF. The variable domain in full, completed from reference TRBV5-6 and TRBJ2-2, reads DAGVTQSPTHLIKTRGQQVTLRCSPKSGHDTVSWYQQALGQGPQFIFQYYEEEERQRGNFPDRFSGHQFPNYSSELNVNALLLGDSALYLCASSGPTRRGTGELFFGEGSRLTVL.

The J gene is TRBJ2-3, the V gene TRBV7-9; TRBD2 matches at 11 bases. The V gene's germline CDR1 is SEHNR and CDR2 FQNEAQ (reference sequence). The V gene end was trimmed by 5 bases and the J gene end by 3 bases; junction bases not matched to a gene: 10. This CDR3 is 17 amino acids long. The CDR3 reads CASSPLAGGRNTDTQYF. CDR3 nucleotide sequence: TGTGCCAGCAGCCCTCTAGCGGGGGGACGTAATACAGATACGCAGTATTTT.